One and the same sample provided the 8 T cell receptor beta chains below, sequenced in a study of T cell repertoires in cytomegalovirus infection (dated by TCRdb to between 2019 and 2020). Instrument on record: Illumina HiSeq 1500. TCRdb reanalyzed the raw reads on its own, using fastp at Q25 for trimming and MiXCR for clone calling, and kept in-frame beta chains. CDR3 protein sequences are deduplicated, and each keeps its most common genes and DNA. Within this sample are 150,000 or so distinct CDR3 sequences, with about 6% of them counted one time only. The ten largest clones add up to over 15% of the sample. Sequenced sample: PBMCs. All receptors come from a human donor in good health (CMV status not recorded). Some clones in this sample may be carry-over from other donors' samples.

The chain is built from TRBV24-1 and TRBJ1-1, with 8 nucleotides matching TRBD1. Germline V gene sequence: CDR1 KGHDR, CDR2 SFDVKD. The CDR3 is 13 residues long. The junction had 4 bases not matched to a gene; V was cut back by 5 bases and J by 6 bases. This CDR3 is CATSALQGAEAFF. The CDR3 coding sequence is TGTGCCACCAGTGCCCTACAGGGGGCTGAAGCTTTCTTT.

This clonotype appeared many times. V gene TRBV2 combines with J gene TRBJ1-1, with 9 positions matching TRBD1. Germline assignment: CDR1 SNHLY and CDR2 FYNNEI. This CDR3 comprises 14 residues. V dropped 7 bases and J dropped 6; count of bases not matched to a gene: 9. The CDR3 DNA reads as TGTGCCAGCAATAGGGACAGGGCAGATTCTGAAGCTTTCTTT. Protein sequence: CASNRDRADSEAFF.

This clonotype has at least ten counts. CDR3 sequence (DNA): TGTGCCAGCAGCCGTTCTTGGACAGGGTCCTACGAGCAGTACTTC. Encoded protein: CASSRSWTGSYEQYF. The J gene is TRBJ2-7, the V gene TRBV7-2, with 8 bases that match TRBD1. CDR1 is SGHTA and CDR2 is FQGNSA in the germline V gene. The junction had 7 bases not matched to a gene; V was cut back by 5 bases and J by 1 base. This CDR3 has 15 residues. The complete variable domain, with remaining parts taken from reference TRBV7-2 and TRBJ2-7, reads GAGVSQSPSNKVTEKGKDVELRCDPISGHTALYWYRQSLGQGLEFLIYFQGNSAPDKSGLPSDRFSAERTGGSVSTLTIQRTQQEDSAVYLCASSRSWTGSYEQYFGPGTRLTVT.

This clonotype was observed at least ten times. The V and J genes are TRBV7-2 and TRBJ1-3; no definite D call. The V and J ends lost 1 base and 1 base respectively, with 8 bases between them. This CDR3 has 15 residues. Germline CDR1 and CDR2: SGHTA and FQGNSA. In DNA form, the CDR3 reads TGTGCCAGCAGCTTAGAGGTTCGGTCTGGAAACACCATATATTTT. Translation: CASSLEVRSGNTIYF.

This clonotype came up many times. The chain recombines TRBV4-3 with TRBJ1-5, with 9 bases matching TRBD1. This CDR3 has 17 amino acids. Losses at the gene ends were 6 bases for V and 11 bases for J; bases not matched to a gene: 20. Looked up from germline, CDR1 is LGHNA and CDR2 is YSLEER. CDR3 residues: CASSPKWTGVIGKAQHF. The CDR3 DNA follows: TGCGCCAGCAGTCCAAAGTGGACAGGGGTTATTGGTAAGGCCCAGCATTTT.

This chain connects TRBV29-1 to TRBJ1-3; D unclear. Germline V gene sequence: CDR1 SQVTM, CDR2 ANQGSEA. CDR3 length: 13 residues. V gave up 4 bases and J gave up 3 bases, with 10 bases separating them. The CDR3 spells CSVAWGSGNTIYF. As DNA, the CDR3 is TGCAGCGTTGCCTGGGGAAGTGGAAACACCATATATTTT.

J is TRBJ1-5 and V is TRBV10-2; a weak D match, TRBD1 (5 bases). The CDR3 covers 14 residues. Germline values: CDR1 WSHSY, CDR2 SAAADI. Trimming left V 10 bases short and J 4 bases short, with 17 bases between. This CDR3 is CATWDGLRNQPQHF. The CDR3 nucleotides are TGCGCCACCTGGGACGGTTTAAGGAATCAGCCCCAGCATTTT.

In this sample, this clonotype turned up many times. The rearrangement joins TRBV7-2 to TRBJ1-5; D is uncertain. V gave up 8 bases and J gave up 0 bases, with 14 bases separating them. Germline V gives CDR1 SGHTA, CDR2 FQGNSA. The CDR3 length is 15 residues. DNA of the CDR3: TGTGCCAGCCGCCCCGGGCACGGTAGCAATCAGCCCCAGCATTTT. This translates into CASRPGHGSNQPQHF.